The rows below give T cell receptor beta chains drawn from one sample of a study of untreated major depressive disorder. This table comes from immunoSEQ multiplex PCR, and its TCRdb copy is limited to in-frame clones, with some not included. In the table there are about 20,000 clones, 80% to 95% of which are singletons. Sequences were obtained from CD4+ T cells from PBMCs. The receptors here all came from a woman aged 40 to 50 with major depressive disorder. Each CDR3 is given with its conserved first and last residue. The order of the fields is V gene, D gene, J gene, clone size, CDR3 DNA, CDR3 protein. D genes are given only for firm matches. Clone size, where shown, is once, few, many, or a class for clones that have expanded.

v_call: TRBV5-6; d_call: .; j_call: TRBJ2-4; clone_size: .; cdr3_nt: TGTGCCAGCAGCTTGATTGAGGGCACAAACATTCAGTACTTC; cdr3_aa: CASSLIEGTNIQYF
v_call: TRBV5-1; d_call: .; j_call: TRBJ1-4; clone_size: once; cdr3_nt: TGCGCCAGCAGCGAAGCCGGCTGGACTAATGAAAAACTGTTTTTT; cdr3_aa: CASSEAGWTNEKLFF
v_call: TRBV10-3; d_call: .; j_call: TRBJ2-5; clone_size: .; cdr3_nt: TGTGCCATCAGTGACAGATCCCAGGAGACCCAGTACTTC; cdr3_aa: CAISDRSQETQYF
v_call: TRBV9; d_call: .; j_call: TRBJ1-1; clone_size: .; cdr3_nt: TGTGCCAGCAGCGTGGAGCCTTGGGGGGTGAACACTGAAGCTTTCTTT; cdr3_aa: CASSVEPWGVNTEAFF
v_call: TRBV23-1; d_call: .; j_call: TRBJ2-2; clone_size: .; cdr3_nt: TGCGCCCCCACGGGACGGAACACCGGGGAGCTGTTTTTT; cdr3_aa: CAPTGRNTGELFF
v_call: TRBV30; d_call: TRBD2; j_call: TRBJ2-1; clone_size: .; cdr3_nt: TGTGCCTGGAGCGCAATGTATGGGCTAGCGGGAGGATACAATGAGCAGTTCTTC; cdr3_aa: CAWSAMYGLAGGYNEQFF
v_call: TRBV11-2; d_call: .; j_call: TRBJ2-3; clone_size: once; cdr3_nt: TGTGCCAGCAGCTTAGGACCGGAATATACGCAGTATTTT; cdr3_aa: CASSLGPEYTQYF
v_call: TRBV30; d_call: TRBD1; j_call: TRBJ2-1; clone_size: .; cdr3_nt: TGTGCCTGCTTGCCGACAGGGCAGTACAATGAGCAGTTCTTC; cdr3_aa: CACLPTGQYNEQFF
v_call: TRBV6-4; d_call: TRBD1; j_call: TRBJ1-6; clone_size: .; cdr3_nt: TGTGCCAGCAGTGACGCTGGACAGGGTAATTCACCCCTCCACTTT; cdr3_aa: CASSDAGQGNSPLHF
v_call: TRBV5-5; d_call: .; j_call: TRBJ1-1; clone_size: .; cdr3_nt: TGTGCCAGCAGCTTGGAGGGTGGGACTGAAGCTTTCTTT; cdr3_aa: CASSLEGGTEAFF
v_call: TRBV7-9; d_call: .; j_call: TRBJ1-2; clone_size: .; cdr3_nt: TGTGCCAGCAGCGCCCTCCGTGGCTACACCTTC; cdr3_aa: CASSALRGYTF
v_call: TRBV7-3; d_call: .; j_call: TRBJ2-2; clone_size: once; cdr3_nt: TGTGCCAGCAGCTTACGGGGGTACCCCGGGGAGCTGTTTTTT; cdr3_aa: CASSLRGYPGELFF
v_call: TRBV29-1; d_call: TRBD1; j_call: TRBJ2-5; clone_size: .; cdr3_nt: TGCAGCGTTGAGGGACAAGGGGGCCTGGGGGAGACCCAGTACTTC; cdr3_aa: CSVEGQGGLGETQYF